This T cell receptor beta chain comes out of a study of T cell repertoires in cytomegalovirus infection. Across the whole study: From public TCR beta signatures came an indication of both CMV infection and matching HLA type.

Germline CDR1 is GTSNPN and CDR2 is SVGIG (reference sequence). The CDR3 covers 15 residues. V shed 7 bases, J shed 6 bases, and the junction held 8 bases outside the gene matches. Study-level results: Clonotype analysis showed dominance of the ex vivo response by HLA-C-restricted CMV-specific TCR beta clonotypes. Carriage of CMV together with the relevant HLA was identifiable through cumulative public TCR beta family frequency.

This clonotype has a count of ten or more. Its antigen is not known. A single record per CDR3 protein comes from TCRdb applying MiXCR to the reads. The sample carries approximately 76,000 distinct CDR3 sequences, 3.7% recorded once. This receptor was taken from a human donor in good health (CMV status not recorded). Some clones in this sample may be carry-over from other donors' samples. The chain uses TRBV30 and TRBJ1-6; TRBD1 agrees at 11 bases. Sequencing input: PBMCs. DNA of the CDR3: TGTGCCTTGGACAGGGGGCGACGTATTAATTCACCCCTCCACTTT. It codes for CALDRGRRINSPLHF.